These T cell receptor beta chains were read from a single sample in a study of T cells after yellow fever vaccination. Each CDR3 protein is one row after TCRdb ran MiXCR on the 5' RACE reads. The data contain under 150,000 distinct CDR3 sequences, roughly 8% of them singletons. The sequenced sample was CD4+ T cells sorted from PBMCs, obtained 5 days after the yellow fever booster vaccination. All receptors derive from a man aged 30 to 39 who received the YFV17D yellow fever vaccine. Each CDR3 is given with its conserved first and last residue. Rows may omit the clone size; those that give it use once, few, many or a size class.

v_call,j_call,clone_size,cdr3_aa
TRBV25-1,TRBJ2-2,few,CASTKRGTGSGELFF
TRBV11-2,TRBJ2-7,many,CASSSSRGRKLGITYEQYF
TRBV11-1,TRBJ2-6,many,CASSFPHGRIPSGANVLTF
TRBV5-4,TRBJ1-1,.,CASSLGVSPGLLNTEAFF
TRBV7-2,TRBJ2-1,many,CASSLAGEVGGEQFF
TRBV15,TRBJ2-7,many,CATSKADHGEQYF
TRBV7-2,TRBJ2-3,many,CASSLARRDTQYF
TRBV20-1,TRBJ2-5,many,CSARTSGSGETQYF
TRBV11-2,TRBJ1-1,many,CASSLPRGGRNTEAFF
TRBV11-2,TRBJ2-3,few,CASSLDWAGTDTQYF
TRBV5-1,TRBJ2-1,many,CASSVREVRSYNEQFF
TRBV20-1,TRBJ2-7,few,CSARIREEQYF
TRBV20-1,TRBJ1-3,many,CSASKRGSSGNTIYF
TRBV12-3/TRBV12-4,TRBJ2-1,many,CASRPTPGNEQFF
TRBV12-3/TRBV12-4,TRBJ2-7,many,CASNPGTDYEQYF
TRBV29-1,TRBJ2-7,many,CSVEDSGTSPLAQYF
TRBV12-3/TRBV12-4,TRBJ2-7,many,CASNLAQGAEQYF
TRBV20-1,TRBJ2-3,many,CSASAGATDTQYF
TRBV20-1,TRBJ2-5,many,CSARGLLAGVEETQYF
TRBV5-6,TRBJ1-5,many,CASSRTGSHQPQHF
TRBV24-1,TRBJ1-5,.,CATSDVGHPSNQPQHF
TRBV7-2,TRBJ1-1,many,CASSPRTGGGAFF
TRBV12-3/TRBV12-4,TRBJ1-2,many,CASRGREAYGYTF
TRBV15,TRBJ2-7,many,CATSRVYNSYEQYF
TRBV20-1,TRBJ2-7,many,CSAQGPQGSYEQYF
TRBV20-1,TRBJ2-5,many,CSAHPPASGETQYF
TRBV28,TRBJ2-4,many,CASSTSRIQYF
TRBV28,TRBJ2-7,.,CASSTPMAYEQYF
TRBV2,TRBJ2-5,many,CASTMGLADRGTQYF
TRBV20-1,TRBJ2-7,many,CSAPDPEYYEQYF
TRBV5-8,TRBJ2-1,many,CASSRIRLAGTYNEQFF
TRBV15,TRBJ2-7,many,CATSRAGTSAYEQYF
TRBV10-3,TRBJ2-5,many,CAISEGRERVKTQYF
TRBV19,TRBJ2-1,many,CASSDRGFEQFF